The 9 T cell receptor beta chains below come from one sample, sequenced in a study of shared clonotypes between healthy human individuals (dated by TCRdb to the early 2020s). Preparation of the library involved the immunoSEQ multiplex PCR assay. Imported from immuneACCESS, the table was reduced by TCRdb to in-frame sequences with V and J called. These copies leave out some clones; in studies compared against another copy, an unresolved V gene accounts for under half, and the cause of the remainder is not known. This sample lists nearly 750,000 clones; around 70% were detected once. The ten largest clones add up to 1.8% of the sample. The sample taken for sequencing was memory CD4+ T cells sorted from blood. The cell subset or site label on this specimen signifies: CD45RA-negative fraction. Receptors originate from a woman aged 25 to 39 in good health.

This clone was observed a few times. The rearrangement links TRBV10-3 to TRBJ2-7, with 8 positions matching TRBD1. Germline values: CDR1 ENHRY, CDR2 SYGVKD. The trim removed 6 bases at V and 6 bases at J, leaving 10 bases unmatched. The CDR3 contains 14 residues. CDR3 in DNA: TGTGCCATCAGAGCAGCAGGGGGCAGAGGCGAGCAGTACTTC. Encoded protein: CAIRAAGGRGEQYF.

This chain links TRBV5-6 with TRBJ2-5; D is perhaps TRBD2 (6 bases). V was shortened by 1 base and J by 5 bases, with 18 bases between the two germline ends. Germline V CDR1 and CDR2: SGHDT, YYEEEE. CDR3 length equals 16 residues. Here the CDR3 reads CASSLNWRGRGETQYF. The CDR3 coding sequence is TGTGCCAGCAGCTTGAATTGGCGGGGCCGAGGGGAGACCCAGTACTTC.

The chain recombines TRBV27 with TRBJ2-1, with D tentatively TRBD2 (6 bases). Germline V CDR1 and CDR2: MNHEY, SMNVEV (reference sequence). V dropped 5 bases and J dropped 4 bases, with 21 bases sitting between them. CDR3 length: 17 residues. In DNA, the CDR3 is TGTGCCAGCAGTGGAGGGCACGTGGGGTTCGGATACAATGAGCAGTTCTTC. Its translation is CASSGGHVGFGYNEQFF.

In this sample, this clone turned up once. This chain connects TRBV11-1 to TRBJ2-1; 7 nucleotides line up with TRBD2. The germline gives CDR1 SGHAT, CDR2 FQDESV (reference sequence). The CDR3 covers 12 residues. J lost 15 bases, V lost 1 base, and 6 bases had no gene match. The CDR3 is CASSLGGGSRFF. The CDR3 DNA follows: TGTGCCAGCAGCTTAGGGGGCGGGAGTCGGTTCTTC.

In this sample, this clone turned up a few times. The genes are TRBV6-5 and TRBJ2-1; the D gene is possibly TRBD2 (5 bases). The CDR3 covers 15 residues. Germline V lookup: CDR1 MNHEY, CDR2 SVGAGI. V gave up 8 bases and J gave up 4 bases, with 18 bases separating them. CDR3 protein: CASSRTSVRYNEQFF. The CDR3 bases are TGTGCCAGCTCAAGAACTAGTGTTCGATACAATGAGCAGTTCTTC.

This chain uses TRBV5-4 with TRBJ2-7; D may be TRBD1 or TRBD2 (5 bases each). The CDR3 is 13 residues long. Germline V gene sequence: CDR1 SGHNT, CDR2 YYREEE (reference sequence). With 6 bases removed from V and 2 bases from J, the gap between germline ends came to 12 bases. DNA of the CDR3: TGTGCCAGCAACCGGGACCTTACCTACGAGCAGTACTTC. This gives the protein CASNRDLTYEQYF.

The chain recombines TRBV6-4 with TRBJ2-1, with D perhaps TRBD2 (6 bases). Germline CDR1 is MRHNA and CDR2 is SNTAGT. Trimming cost V 0 bases and J 4 bases, with 7 bases left between them. This CDR3 is built from 14 residues. The CDR3 reads CASSDSTSYNEQFF. CDR3 DNA: TGTGCCAGCAGTGACTCGACTAGTTACAATGAGCAGTTCTTC.

The chain uses TRBV6-1 and TRBJ1-5; D unclear. Germline loops: CDR1 MNHNS, CDR2 SASEGT. With 5 bases removed from V and 1 base from J, the gap between germline ends came to 12 bases. This CDR3 region has 15 residues. CDR3 residues: CASSFYTDSNQPQHF. The CDR3 DNA sequence: TGTGCCAGCAGTTTTTACACCGACAGCAATCAGCCCCAGCATTTT.

The V call is TRBV28, the J call TRBJ2-7, with 14 positions matching TRBD2. Trimming took 1 base from V and 7 from J; bases not matched to a gene: 9. Germline-derived CDR1 and CDR2 are MDHEN and SYDVKM. The CDR3 extends over 17 amino acids. The CDR3: CASSLYRTSGRISEQYF. CDR3 in DNA: TGTGCCAGCAGTTTATACCGGACTAGCGGGAGGATAAGTGAGCAGTACTTC.